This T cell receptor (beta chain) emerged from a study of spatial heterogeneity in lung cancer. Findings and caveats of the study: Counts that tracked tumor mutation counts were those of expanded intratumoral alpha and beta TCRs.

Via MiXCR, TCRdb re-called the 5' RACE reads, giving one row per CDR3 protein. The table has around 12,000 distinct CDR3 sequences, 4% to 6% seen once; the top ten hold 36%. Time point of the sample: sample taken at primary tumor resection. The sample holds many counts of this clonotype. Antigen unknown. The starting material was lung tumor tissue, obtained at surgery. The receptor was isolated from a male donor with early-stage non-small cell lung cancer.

In DNA, the CDR3 is TGTGCCAGCAGTTACTCGTCCGGGCGGAACTCCTACGAGCAGTACTTC. Encoded protein: CASSYSSGRNSYEQYF. The chain carries TRBV6-5 and TRBJ2-7; unclear D gene. Germline V gene lookup returns CDR1 MNHEY and CDR2 SVGAGI. Trimming took off 0 bases at V and 0 bases at J, with 12 bases between the two ends. The CDR3 runs 16 residues.